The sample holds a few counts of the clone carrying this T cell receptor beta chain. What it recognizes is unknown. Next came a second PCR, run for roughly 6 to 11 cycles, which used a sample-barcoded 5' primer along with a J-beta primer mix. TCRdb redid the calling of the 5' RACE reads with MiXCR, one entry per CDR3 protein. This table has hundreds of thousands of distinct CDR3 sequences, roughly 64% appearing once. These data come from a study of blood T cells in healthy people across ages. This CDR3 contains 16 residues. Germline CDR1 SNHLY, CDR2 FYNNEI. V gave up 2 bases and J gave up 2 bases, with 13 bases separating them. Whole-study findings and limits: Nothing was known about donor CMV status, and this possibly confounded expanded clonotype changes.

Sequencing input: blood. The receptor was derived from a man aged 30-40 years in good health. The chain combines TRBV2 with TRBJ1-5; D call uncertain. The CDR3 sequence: CASSEWVELGNQPQHF. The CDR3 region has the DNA TGTGCCAGCAGTGAATGGGTAGAGCTTGGCAATCAGCCCCAGCATTTT.